The next 22 T cell receptor beta chains were all read from a single sample in a study of vaccination effects on CD4 cells after COVID-19. The assay was immunoSEQ multiplex PCR, and TCRdb's table has in-frame clones only and misses some. The sample shows fewer than 85,000 clones, roughly 74% of them seen only once. Cultured cells yielded isolated CD4+ T cells after nine to ten days. Vaccine administered to participants consisted of two doses of either BNT162b2 or mRNA-1273. No antigen is known for these receptors. The source material was CD4+ T cells from PBMCs cultured without peptide, sampled after COVID-19 vaccination. The receptors shown here come from a human donor who received a COVID-19 vaccine.

The chain combines TRBV5-6 with TRBJ2-6; D remains unclear. The CDR3 spans 15 residues. V gave up 0 bases and J gave up 4 bases, with 8 bases separating them. Looked up from germline, CDR1 is SGHDT and CDR2 is YYEEEE. CDR3 amino acids: CASSLDHVGANVLTF. In DNA, the CDR3 is TGTGCCAGCAGCTTGGATCACGTCGGGGCCAACGTCCTGACTTTC.

The chain has TRBV7-6 and TRBJ2-2, with 7 bases lining up with TRBD2. V trimming: 1 base; J trimming: 1 base; junction bases outside the gene matches: 3. The CDR3 has 16 amino acids. CDR1 is SGHVS and CDR2 is FNYEAQ in the germline V gene. The CDR3 bases are TGTGCCAGCAGCTTAGGGGGGGGTGTGAACACCGGGGAGCTGTTTTTT. Its translation: CASSLGGGVNTGELFF.

This clone was seen a single time. The CDR3 DNA sequence: TGTGCCAGCAGTTTACAGGGACCTAATGAAAAACTGTTTTTT. Its translation: CASSLQGPNEKLFF. V usage is TRBV27 and J usage is TRBJ1-4; maybe TRBD1 (5 bases). V was shortened by 2 bases and J by 3 bases, with 7 bases between the two germline ends. This CDR3 is built from 14 residues. Per the germline V gene, CDR1 is MNHEY and CDR2 is SMNVEV (reference sequence).

J is TRBJ2-3 and V is TRBV10-1; no reliable D call. Germline-derived CDR1 and CDR2 are WNHNN and SYGVQD (reference sequence). Trimming removed 3 bases from V and 2 bases from J, with 12 bases in between. There are 15 residues in the CDR3. The CDR3 sequence: CASSEAVGPTDTQYF. CDR3 sequence (DNA): TGCGCCAGCAGTGAAGCCGTCGGCCCCACAGATACGCAGTATTTT.

The chain recombines TRBV7-2 with TRBJ2-7; the D is unclear. CDR1 and CDR2 (germline): SGHTA, FQGNSA. This CDR3 spans 12 amino acids. V was cut by 6 bases and J by 0 bases, with 6 bases left in between. The CDR3 loop is CASRRSSYEQYV. As DNA, the CDR3 is TGTGCCAGCAGAAGGAGCTCCTACGAGCAGTACGTC.

V and J are TRBV19 and TRBJ2-3, with TRBD2 matching 9 bases. Germline V gene sequence: CDR1 LNHDA, CDR2 SQIVND (reference sequence). The CDR3 has 14 amino acids. J was trimmed by 2 bases and V by 6 bases; bases with no gene match: 3. The CDR3 region has the DNA TGTGCCAGTAGGGTAGCGGGGGTCACAGATACGCAGTATTTT. Translated, it gives CASRVAGVTDTQYF.

The genes are TRBV2 and TRBJ1-4, with TRBD1 matching 8 bases. Germline V CDR1 and CDR2: SNHLY, FYNNEI. This CDR3 contains 15 residues. Germline trimming cut 6 bases from V and 5 bases from J; bases unmatched to any gene: 8. CDR3 in DNA: TGTGCCAGCAGAGGGATCGGGACAGGAAATGAAAAACTGTTTTTT. It encodes CASRGIGTGNEKLFF.

This clone was found a few times. This chain uses TRBV7-8 with TRBJ2-7, with D possibly being TRBD2 (6 bases). CDR1 and CDR2 (germline): SGHVS, FQNEAQ. Between the trimmed V and J ends, which lost 5 bases and 7 bases, there was a span of 12 bases. This CDR3 has 12 amino acids. The CDR3 spells CASSALGGEQYV. In DNA, the CDR3 is TGTGCCAGCAGCGCTTTGGGGGGAGAGCAGTACGTC.

This chain connects TRBV6-2 or TRBV6-3 to TRBJ1-1, with D perhaps TRBD1 (5 bases). The CDR3 has 13 amino acids. Germline values: CDR1 MNHEY, CDR2 SVGEGT. Trimming left V 5 bases short and J 0 bases short, with 7 bases between. CDR3 in DNA: TGTGCCAGCAGTACGACAGTGAACACTGAAGCTTTCTTT. It encodes CASSTTVNTEAFF.

This clone occurred once. CDR3 loop: CASSAPGQENEKLFF. The CDR3 nucleotides are TGTGCCAGCAGCGCCCCCGGACAGGAGAATGAAAAACTGTTTTTT. The chain uses TRBV7-2 and TRBJ1-4; TRBD1 matches 7 bases. Trimming at V came to 5 bases and at J to 5 bases, leaving 8 bases not matched to a gene. The germline V gene encodes CDR1 SGHTA and CDR2 FQGNSA. The CDR3 has 15 residues.

The rearrangement links TRBV7-9 to TRBJ2-5, with 9 bases that match TRBD1. The V gene's germline CDR1 is SEHNR and CDR2 FQNEAQ (reference sequence). The V gene end was trimmed by 5 bases and the J gene end by 5 bases; junction bases not matched to a gene: 9. This CDR3 has 15 residues. In DNA form, the CDR3 reads TGTGCCAGCAGCCTCACAACAGGGGGCGGCGAGACCCAGTACTTC. It codes for CASSLTTGGGETQYF. The variable domain in full, with the rest retrieved from reference TRBV7-9 and TRBJ2-5, is DTGVSQNPRHKITKRGQNVTFRCDPISEHNRLYWYRQTLGQGPEFLTYFQNEAQLEKSRLLSDRFSAERPKGSFSTLEIQRTEQGDSAMYLCASSLTTGGGETQYFGPGTRLLVL.

This clone was picked up a small number of times. The chain links TRBV7-3 to TRBJ1-1; D may be TRBD1 (6 bases). V was pared by 0 bases and J by 5 bases, with 10 bases between. This CDR3 region has 14 residues. Germline values: CDR1 SGHTA, CDR2 FQGTGA. The CDR3: CASSLTTGGTEAFF. The CDR3, as DNA: TGTGCCAGCAGCTTAACGACAGGAGGAACTGAAGCTTTCTTT.

The chain combines TRBV25-1 with TRBJ1-4; the D is unclear. This CDR3 contains 13 residues. Germline CDR1 and CDR2: MGHDK and SYGVNS. The V and J ends lost 7 bases and 0 bases respectively, with 6 bases between them. CDR3 in amino acids: CASTVSTNEKLFF. The CDR3 bases are TGTGCCAGCACGGTCTCAACTAATGAAAAACTGTTTTTT.

The V gene is TRBV9, the J gene TRBJ2-1; 9 nucleotides match TRBD2. Germline V gene data show CDR1 as SGDLS and CDR2 as YYNGEE. The trim removed 2 bases at V and 6 bases at J, leaving 6 bases unmatched. This CDR3 spans 15 amino acids. The CDR3 DNA is TGTGCCAGCAGCGTTAGCGGGGGCCCGGGCAATGAGCAGTTCTTC. Translation gives CASSVSGGPGNEQFF.

This clone was found a few times. The rearrangement uses TRBV19 and TRBJ2-5; D unresolved. V lost 5 bases to trimming and J lost 4 bases, with 11 bases between them. Germline CDR1 reads LNHDA; CDR2 reads SQIVND (reference sequence). This CDR3 region has 13 residues. The CDR3 loop is CASSSGRAETQYF. CDR3 coding DNA: TGTGCCAGTAGTTCTGGACGGGCAGAGACCCAGTACTTC.

J is TRBJ2-1 and V is TRBV6-5, with 9 bases aligning to TRBD2. There are 15 residues in the CDR3. The junction had 1 base not matched to a gene; V was cut back by 0 bases and J by 4 bases. CDR1 is MNHEY, CDR2 SVGAGI, per germline. CDR3 nucleotides: TGTGCCAGCAGTTACTCGGCGGGGGGGTACAATGAGCAGTTCTTC. Translated, it gives CASSYSAGGYNEQFF.

The genes are TRBV4-3 and TRBJ1-1; no reliable D call. The CDR3 has 15 amino acids. In germline, CDR1 is LGHNA, CDR2 YSLEER. Between the trimmed V and J ends, which lost 2 bases and 3 bases, there was a span of 13 bases. The CDR3 region is CASSQSHGGYTEAFF. CDR3 in DNA: TGCGCCAGCAGCCAATCTCACGGTGGTTACACTGAAGCTTTCTTT.

There are a few counts of this clone. The rearrangement links TRBV5-1 to TRBJ1-5, with a tentative D call TRBD1 (5 bases). V was clipped by 4 bases and J by 2 bases, with 10 bases between them. This CDR3 has 14 residues. CDR1 and CDR2 from the germline V gene are SGHRS and YFSETQ. The CDR3 sequence: CASSPGTGNQPQHF. The CDR3 DNA sequence: TGCGCCAGCAGCCCGGGGACGGGCAATCAGCCCCAGCATTTT.

The table lists this clone with a few counts. This rearrangement joins TRBV18 to TRBJ1-5; D is unclear. CDR1 KGHSH and CDR2 LQKENI come from the germline V gene. The CDR3 sequence is 15 residues long. V was clipped by 5 bases and J by 0 bases, with 11 bases between them. In nucleotides, the CDR3 is TGTGCCAGCTCATACGACAAGCTTAGCAATCAGCCCCAGCATTTT. Amino acids: CASSYDKLSNQPQHF. Filled out from reference TRBV18 and TRBJ1-5, the complete variable domain reads NAGVMQNPRHLVRRRGQEARLRCSPMKGHSHVYWYRQLPEEGLKFMVYLQKENIIDESGMPKERFSAEFPKEGPSILRIQQVVRGDSAAYFCASSYDKLSNQPQHFGDGTRLSIL.

V and J are TRBV15 and TRBJ2-2; possibly TRBD2 for D (5 bases). The CDR3 length is 15 residues. V shed 2 bases and J shed 4 bases, with 11 bases lying between them. Germline V gene sequence: CDR1 LNHNV, CDR2 YYDKDF (reference sequence). CDR3 region: CATSRSGLGTGELFF. The CDR3 nucleotides read TGTGCCACCAGCAGATCCGGACTCGGCACCGGGGAGCTGTTTTTT.

This clone has a handful of counts. The chain recombines TRBV28 with TRBJ2-7, with 8 bases matching TRBD2. CDR1 is MDHEN, CDR2 SYDVKM, per germline. With 3 bases clipped from V and 6 bases from J, the junction kept 10 bases outside the gene matches. CDR3 size: 15 residues. The CDR3 loop reads CASSFSSSGGGEQYV. Here the CDR3 DNA reads TGTGCCAGCAGTTTCTCCTCAAGCGGGGGTGGCGAGCAGTACGTC.

The chain combines TRBV20-1 with TRBJ1-2; tentatively, D is TRBD1 (5 bases). The CDR3 has 11 amino acids. The germline V gene has CDR1 DFQATT and CDR2 SNEGSKA (reference sequence). Trimming removed 3 bases from V and 8 bases from J, with 10 bases in between. For the CDR3, the DNA is TGCAGTGCTAGTAGGGGTCCGGGCTACACCTTC. As protein: CSASRGPGYTF.